This is a list of T cell receptor beta chains from one sample in a study of control samples from healthy donors and cancer patients. Method: immunoSEQ multiplex PCR; TCRdb's copy keeps in-frame clones and lacks some. This table holds roughly 150,000 clones, roughly 93% found once. The source material was blood. Every receptor here comes from a man aged 18 to 30 in good health. Each CDR3 is given with its conserved first and last residue. The D gene is left open where the match is weak. Part of the rows lack a size; the others show once, few, many or a class for expanded clones.

TRBD1	TRBV6-1	NA	TRBJ1-6	CASSAAGTGASPLHF	TGTGCCAGCAGTGCAGCCGGGACAGGAGCTTCACCCCTCCACTTT
NA	TRBV6-6	NA	TRBJ1-5	CASGNEGGNQPQHF	TGTGCCAGCGGTAACGAGGGAGGCAATCAGCCCCAGCATTTT
TRBD1	TRBV4-1	once	TRBJ2-7	CASSQPRTGDMGEQYF	TGCGCCAGCAGCCAACCCCGGACAGGGGATATGGGCGAGCAGTACTTC
TRBD1	TRBV6-5	NA	TRBJ1-6	CASSYSGTGNSPLHF	TGTGCCAGCAGTTACTCGGGGACAGGGAATTCACCCCTCCACTTT
NA	TRBV6-5	NA	TRBJ1-6	CASSYQGPNSPLHF	TGTGCCAGCAGTTATCAGGGGCCAAATTCACCCCTCCACTTT
TRBD1	TRBV29-1	NA	TRBJ2-2	CSVGRQGAAGELFF	TGCAGCGTTGGCCGACAGGGGGCGGCCGGGGAGCTGTTTTTT
NA	TRBV6-5	once	TRBJ1-2	CASSYSGGPNYGYTF	TGTGCCAGCAGTTACTCAGGCGGTCCTAACTATGGCTACACCTTC
NA	TRBV6-1	once	TRBJ1-1	CASSEFVRGNTEAFF	TGTGCCAGCAGTGAATTCGTACGGGGGAACACTGAAGCTTTCTTT
TRBD1	TRBV28	NA	TRBJ2-7	CASSLPGTGIIYEQYF	TGTGCCAGCAGTTTACCCGGGACAGGAATAATCTACGAGCAGTACTTC
TRBD1	TRBV7-9	NA	TRBJ1-2	CASSSSFRDRLNYGYTF	TGTGCCAGCAGCTCCTCTTTCCGGGACAGACTTAACTATGGCTACACCTTC
TRBD1	TRBV7-9	NA	TRBJ2-5	CASSLSTGWETQYF	TGTGCCAGCAGCCTTTCGACAGGGTGGGAGACCCAGTACTTC
NA	TRBV28	once	TRBJ1-2	CASSTPTGIFGYTF	TGTGCCAGCAGTACCCCGACAGGCATCTTTGGCTACACCTTC
NA	TRBV6-6	NA	TRBJ1-1	CASRRTEESTEAFF	TGTGCCAGCAGGCGGACTGAGGAGTCCACTGAAGCTTTCTTT
NA	TRBV28	once	TRBJ2-3	CASSYILGIDTQYF	TGTGCCAGCAGCTACATCCTAGGGATAGATACGCAGTATTTT
NA	TRBV6-6	NA	TRBJ2-2	CASSGGWEVGELFF	TGTGCCAGCAGTGGGGGCTGGGAAGTCGGGGAGCTGTTTTTT
NA	TRBV7-9	NA	TRBJ2-1	CASSLARDSPNEQFF	TGTGCCAGCAGCTTAGCTCGGGACTCCCCCAATGAGCAGTTCTTC
NA	TRBV6-5	NA	TRBJ1-2	CASSYSRSPYGYTF	TGTGCCAGCAGTTATTCAAGAAGCCCCTATGGCTACACCTTC
NA	TRBV20-1	once	TRBJ1-3	CSASPGAFGNTIYF	TGCAGTGCTAGTCCAGGGGCCTTTGGAAACACCATATATTTT
NA	TRBV5-1	NA	TRBJ2-6	CASSLDWGSGANVLTF	TGCGCCAGCAGCTTGGATTGGGGATCTGGGGCCAACGTCCTGACTTTC
NA	TRBV5-4	NA	TRBJ2-3	CASSLGGASTDTQYF	TGTGCCAGCAGCTTGGGCGGGGCAAGCACAGATACGCAGTATTTT
NA	TRBV19	NA	TRBJ1-3	CASSKGTGGSPSGNTIYF	TGTGCCAGTAGTAAGGGTACAGGAGGATCTCCCTCTGGAAACACCATATATTTT
NA	TRBV4-2	NA	TRBJ2-5	CASSQAPSGGSQETQYF	TGTGCCAGCAGCCAGGCTCCGAGTGGGGGAAGTCAAGAGACCCAGTACTTC
TRBD1	TRBV28	NA	TRBJ2-5	CASSPTGYETQYF	TGTGCCAGTTCCCCGACAGGGTATGAGACCCAGTACTTC
NA	TRBV30	once	TRBJ1-5	CAWSLGVSNQPNQPQHF	TGTGCCTGGAGTTTGGGGGTTAGCAATCAGCCCAATCAGCCCCAGCATTTT
TRBD1	TRBV20-1	NA	TRBJ2-3	CSASIQGAATDTQYF	TGCAGTGCTAGTATTCAGGGGGCGGCCACAGATACGCAGTATTTT
NA	TRBV6-5	NA	TRBJ1-1	CASSQSATANTEAFF	TGTGCCAGCAGCCAGTCCGCGACAGCGAACACTGAAGCTTTCTTT
NA	TRBV5-5	NA	TRBJ1-1	CASSLGLGGYTEAFF	TGTGCCAGCAGCTTGGGTCTTGGGGGTTACACTGAAGCTTTCTTT
NA	TRBV6-5	NA	TRBJ2-6	CASSPQRSGANVLTF	TGTGCCAGCAGTCCCCAGCGCTCTGGGGCCAACGTCCTGACTTTC
NA	TRBV7-2	NA	TRBJ2-3	CASSPRGDTQYF	TGTGCCAGCAGCCCCCGGGGAGATACGCAGTATTTT